What follows describes a single T cell receptor beta chain. These data belong to a study of early T cells in non-severe SARS-CoV-2 infection. Study summary: Sequencing of unsorted whole blood was done on bulk RNA, leaving chains unpaired.

The V segment lost 0 bases and the J segment 4 bases; nucleotides outside the gene matches: 6. Looked up from germline, CDR1 is SQVTM and CDR2 is ANQGSEA. This CDR3 is 15 amino acids long. Each cDNA molecule carried a unique molecular identifier. TCRdb used MiXCR to reprocess the 5' RACE reads, holding one entry per CDR3 protein. There are tens of thousands of distinct CDR3 sequences in the sample; more than 6.5% occur only once, and 5.5% to 7.5% lies in the top ten. The TCR was taken from an adult who was a healthcare worker with PCR-confirmed SARS-CoV-2 infection or an uninfected control (not recorded which). The chain joins TRBV29-1 to TRBJ2-3; the match to TRBD2 covers 8 bases. The sequencing here drew on whole blood, taken at baseline. CDR3 nucleotide sequence: TGCAGCGTTGAAGAAGGGACTAGATATGCAGATACGCAGTATTTT. Amino acids: CSVEEGTRYADTQYF.